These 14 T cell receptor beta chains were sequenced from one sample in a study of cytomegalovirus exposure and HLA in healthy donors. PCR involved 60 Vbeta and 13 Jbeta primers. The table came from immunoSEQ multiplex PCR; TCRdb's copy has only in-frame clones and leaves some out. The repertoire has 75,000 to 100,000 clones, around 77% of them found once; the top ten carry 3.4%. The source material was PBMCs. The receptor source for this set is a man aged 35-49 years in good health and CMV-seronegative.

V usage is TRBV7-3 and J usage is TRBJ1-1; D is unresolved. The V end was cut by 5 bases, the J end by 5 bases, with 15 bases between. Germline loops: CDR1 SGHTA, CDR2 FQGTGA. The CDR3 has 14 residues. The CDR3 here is CASSPTITGTEAFF. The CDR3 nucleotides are TGTGCCAGCAGCCCAACAATCACCGGGACTGAAGCTTTCTTT.

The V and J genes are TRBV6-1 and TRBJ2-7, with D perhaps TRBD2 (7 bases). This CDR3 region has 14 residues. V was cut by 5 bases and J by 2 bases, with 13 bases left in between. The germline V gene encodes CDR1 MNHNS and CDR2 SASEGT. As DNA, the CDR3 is TGTGCCAGCAGTTCGGGGGGCCTGACCTACGAGCAGTACTTC. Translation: CASSSGGLTYEQYF.

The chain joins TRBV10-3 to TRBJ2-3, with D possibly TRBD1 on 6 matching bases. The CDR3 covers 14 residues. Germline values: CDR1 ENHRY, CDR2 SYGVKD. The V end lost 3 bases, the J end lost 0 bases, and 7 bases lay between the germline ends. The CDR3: CAISEGQSTDTQYF. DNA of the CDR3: TGTGCCATCAGTGAAGGACAGAGCACAGATACGCAGTATTTT.

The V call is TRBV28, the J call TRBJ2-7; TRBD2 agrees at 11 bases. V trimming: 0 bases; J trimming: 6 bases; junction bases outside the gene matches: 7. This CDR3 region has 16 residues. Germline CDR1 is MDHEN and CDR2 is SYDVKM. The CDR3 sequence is CASSLWNSGRALEQYF. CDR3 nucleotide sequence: TGTGCCAGCAGTTTATGGAATAGCGGGAGGGCCCTCGAGCAGTACTTC. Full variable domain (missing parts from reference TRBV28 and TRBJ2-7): DVKVTQSSRYLVKRTGEKVFLECVQDMDHENMFWYRQDPGLGLRLIYFSYDVKMKEKGDIPEGYSVSREKKERFSLILESASTNQTSMYLCASSLWNSGRALEQYFGPGTRLTVT.

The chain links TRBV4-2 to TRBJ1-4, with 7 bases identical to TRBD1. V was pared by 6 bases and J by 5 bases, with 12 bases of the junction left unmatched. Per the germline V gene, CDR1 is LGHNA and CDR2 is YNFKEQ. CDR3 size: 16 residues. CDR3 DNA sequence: TGTGCCAGCAGTAAAGGGGGCCGGGCGGAGAATGAAAAACTGTTTTTT. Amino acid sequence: CASSKGGRAENEKLFF.

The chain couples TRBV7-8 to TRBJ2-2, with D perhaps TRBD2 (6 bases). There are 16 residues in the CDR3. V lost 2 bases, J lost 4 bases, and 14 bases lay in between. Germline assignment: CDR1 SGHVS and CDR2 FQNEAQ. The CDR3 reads CASSLWAGTRTGELFF. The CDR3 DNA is TGTGCCAGCAGCTTATGGGCCGGGACTCGCACCGGGGAGCTGTTTTTT.

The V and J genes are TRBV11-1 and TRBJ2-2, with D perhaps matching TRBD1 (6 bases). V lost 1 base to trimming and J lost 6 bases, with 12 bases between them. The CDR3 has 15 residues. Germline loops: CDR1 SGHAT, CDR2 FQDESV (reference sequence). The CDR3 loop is CASSLVTGRSGELFF. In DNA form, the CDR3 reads TGTGCCAGCAGCTTAGTTACAGGGCGGTCCGGGGAGCTGTTTTTT.

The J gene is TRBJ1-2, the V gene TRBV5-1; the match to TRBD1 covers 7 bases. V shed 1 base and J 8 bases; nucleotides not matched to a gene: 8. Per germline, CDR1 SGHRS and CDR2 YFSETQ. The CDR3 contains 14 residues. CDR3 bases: TGCGCCAGCAGCTTGACAGGGGATGTAGGAGGCTACACCTTC. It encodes CASSLTGDVGGYTF.

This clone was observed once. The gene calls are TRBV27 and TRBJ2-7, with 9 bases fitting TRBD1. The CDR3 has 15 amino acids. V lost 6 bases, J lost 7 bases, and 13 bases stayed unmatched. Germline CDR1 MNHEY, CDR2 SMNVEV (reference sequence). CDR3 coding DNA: TGTGCCAGCAGGTCGAAGGACAGGGGCAGTGCTGAGCAGTACTTC. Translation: CASRSKDRGSAEQYF.

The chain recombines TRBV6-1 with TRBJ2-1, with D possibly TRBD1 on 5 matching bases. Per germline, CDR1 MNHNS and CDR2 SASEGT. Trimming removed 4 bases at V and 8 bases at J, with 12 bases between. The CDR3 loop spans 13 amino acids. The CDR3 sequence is CASSVDRGDEQFF. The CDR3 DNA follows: TGTGCCAGCAGTGTTGACAGAGGCGATGAGCAGTTCTTC.

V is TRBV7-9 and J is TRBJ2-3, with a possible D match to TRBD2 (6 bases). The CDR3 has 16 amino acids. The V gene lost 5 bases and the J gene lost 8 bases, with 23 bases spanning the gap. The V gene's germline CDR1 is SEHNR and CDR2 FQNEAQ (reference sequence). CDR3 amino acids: CASSTLYRGIDGTQYF. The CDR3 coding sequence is TGTGCCAGCAGCACCTTATATCGGGGGATTGATGGTACGCAGTATTTT.

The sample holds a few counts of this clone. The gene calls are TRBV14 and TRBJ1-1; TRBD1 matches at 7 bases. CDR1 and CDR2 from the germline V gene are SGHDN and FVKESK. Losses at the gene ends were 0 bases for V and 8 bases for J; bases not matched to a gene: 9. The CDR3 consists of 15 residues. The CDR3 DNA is TGTGCCAGCAGCCAAGACCCACAGGGGATAGCCGAAGCTTTCTTT. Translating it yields CASSQDPQGIAEAFF.

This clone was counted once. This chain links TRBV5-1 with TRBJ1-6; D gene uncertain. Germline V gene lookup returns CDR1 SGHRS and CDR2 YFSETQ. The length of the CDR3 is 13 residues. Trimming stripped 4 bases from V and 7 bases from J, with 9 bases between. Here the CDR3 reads CASSQALNSPLHF. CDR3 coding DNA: TGCGCCAGCAGCCAAGCGTTAAATTCACCCCTCCACTTT. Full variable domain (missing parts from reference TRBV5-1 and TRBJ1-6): KAGVTQTPRYLIKTRGQQVTLSCSPISGHRSVSWYQQTPGQGLQFLFEYFSETQRNKGNFPGRFSGRQFSNSRSEMNVSTLELGDSALYLCASSQALNSPLHFGNGTRLTVT.

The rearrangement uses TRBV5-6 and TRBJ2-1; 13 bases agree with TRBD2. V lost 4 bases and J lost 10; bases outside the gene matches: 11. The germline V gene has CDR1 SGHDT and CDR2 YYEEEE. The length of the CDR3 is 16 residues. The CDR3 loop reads CASSIAPGLAGPEQFF. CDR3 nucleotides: TGTGCCAGCAGCATAGCCCCGGGACTAGCGGGGCCCGAGCAGTTCTTC.